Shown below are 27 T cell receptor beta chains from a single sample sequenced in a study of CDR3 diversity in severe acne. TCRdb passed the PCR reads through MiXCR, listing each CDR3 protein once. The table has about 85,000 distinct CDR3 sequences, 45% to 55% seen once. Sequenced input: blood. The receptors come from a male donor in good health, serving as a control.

The DNA for the CDR3 is TGTGCCAGCAGCCCGACTGGGGACACCGGGGAGCTGTTTTTT. Its protein product is CASSPTGDTGELFF. This chain joins TRBV28 and TRBJ2-2; D is unclear. V was cut by 6 bases and J by 3 bases, with 11 bases left in between. The germline V gene has CDR1 MDHEN and CDR2 SYDVKM. The CDR3 has 14 residues.

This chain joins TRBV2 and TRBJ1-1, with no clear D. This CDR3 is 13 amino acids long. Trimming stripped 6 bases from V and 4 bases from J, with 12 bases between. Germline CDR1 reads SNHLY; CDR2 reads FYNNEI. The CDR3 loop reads CASSPLTSTEAFF. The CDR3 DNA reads TGTGCCAGCAGCCCCCTCACGTCCACTGAAGCTTTCTTT.

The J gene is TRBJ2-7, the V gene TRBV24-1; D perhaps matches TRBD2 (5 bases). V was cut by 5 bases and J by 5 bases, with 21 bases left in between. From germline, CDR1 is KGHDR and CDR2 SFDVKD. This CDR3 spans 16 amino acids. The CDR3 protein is CATSARGQIAPHEQYF. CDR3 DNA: TGTGCCACCAGTGCTAGAGGGCAAATAGCACCCCACGAGCAGTACTTC.

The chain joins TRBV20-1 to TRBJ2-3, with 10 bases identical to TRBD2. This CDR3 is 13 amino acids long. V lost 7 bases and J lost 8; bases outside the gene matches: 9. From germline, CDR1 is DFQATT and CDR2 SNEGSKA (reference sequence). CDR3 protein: CSVGAGGPVTQYF. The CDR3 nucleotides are TGCAGTGTGGGAGCGGGAGGGCCTGTTACGCAGTATTTT.

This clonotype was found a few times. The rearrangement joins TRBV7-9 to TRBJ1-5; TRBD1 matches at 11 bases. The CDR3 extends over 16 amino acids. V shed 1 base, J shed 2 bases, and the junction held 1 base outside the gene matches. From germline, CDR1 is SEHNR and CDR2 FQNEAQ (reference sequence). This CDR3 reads CASSLGTGGGNQPQHF. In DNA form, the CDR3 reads TGTGCCAGCAGCTTAGGGACAGGGGGCGGCAATCAGCCCCAGCATTTT. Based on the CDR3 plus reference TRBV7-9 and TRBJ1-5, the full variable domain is DTGVSQNPRHKITKRGQNVTFRCDPISEHNRLYWYRQTLGQGPEFLTYFQNEAQLEKSRLLSDRFSAERPKGSFSTLEIQRTEQGDSAMYLCASSLGTGGGNQPQHFGDGTRLSIL.

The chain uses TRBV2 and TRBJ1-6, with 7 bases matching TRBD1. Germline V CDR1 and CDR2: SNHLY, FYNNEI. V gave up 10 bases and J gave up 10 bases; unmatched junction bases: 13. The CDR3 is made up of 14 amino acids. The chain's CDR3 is CATGPTGHGSPLHF. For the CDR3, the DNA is TGTGCCACCGGGCCGACAGGGCACGGGTCACCCCTCCACTTT.

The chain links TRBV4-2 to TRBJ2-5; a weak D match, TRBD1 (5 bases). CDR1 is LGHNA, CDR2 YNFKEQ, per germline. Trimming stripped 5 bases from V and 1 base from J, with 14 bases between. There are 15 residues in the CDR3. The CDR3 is CASSTRTNVQETQYF. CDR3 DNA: TGTGCCAGCAGCACACGGACAAACGTCCAAGAGACCCAGTACTTC.

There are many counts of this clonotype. CDR3 sequence: CASSLTENTEAFF. The CDR3 DNA reads TGCGCCAGCAGCTTGACAGAGAACACTGAAGCTTTCTTT. The J gene is TRBJ1-1, the V gene TRBV5-1; no firm D call. In germline, CDR1 is SGHRS, CDR2 YFSETQ. CDR3 length equals 13 residues. Trimming took 1 base from V and 1 from J, leaving 5 bases between them.

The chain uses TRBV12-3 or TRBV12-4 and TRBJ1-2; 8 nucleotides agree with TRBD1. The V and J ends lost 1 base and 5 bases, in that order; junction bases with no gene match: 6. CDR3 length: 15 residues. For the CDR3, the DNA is TGTGCCAGCAGTTTAGTTTCGACAGGGGCTTATGGCTACACCTTC. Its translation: CASSLVSTGAYGYTF.

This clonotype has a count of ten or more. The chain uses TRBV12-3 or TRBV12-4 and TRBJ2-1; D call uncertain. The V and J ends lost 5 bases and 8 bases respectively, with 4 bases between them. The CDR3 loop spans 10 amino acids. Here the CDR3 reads CASSAHEQFF. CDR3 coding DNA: TGTGCCAGCAGTGCGCATGAGCAGTTCTTC.

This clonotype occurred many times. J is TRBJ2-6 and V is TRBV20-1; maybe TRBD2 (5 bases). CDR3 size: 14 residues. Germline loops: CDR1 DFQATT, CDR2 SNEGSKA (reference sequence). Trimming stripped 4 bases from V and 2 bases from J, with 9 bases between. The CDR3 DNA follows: TGCAGTGCTATACGGGGTGCTGGGGCCAACGTCCTGACTTTC. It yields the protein CSAIRGAGANVLTF.

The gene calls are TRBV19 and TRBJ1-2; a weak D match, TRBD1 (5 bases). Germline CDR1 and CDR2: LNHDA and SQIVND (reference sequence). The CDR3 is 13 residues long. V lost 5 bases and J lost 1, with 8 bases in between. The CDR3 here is CASSVQVNYGYTF. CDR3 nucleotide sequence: TGTGCCAGTAGTGTACAGGTTAACTATGGCTACACCTTC.

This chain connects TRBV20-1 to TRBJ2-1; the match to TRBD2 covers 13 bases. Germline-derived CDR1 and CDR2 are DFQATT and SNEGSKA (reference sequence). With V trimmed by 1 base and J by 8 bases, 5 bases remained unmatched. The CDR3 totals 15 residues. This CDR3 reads CSARGGTSGKDEQFF. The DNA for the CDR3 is TGCAGTGCTAGAGGTGGGACTAGCGGGAAGGATGAGCAGTTCTTC.

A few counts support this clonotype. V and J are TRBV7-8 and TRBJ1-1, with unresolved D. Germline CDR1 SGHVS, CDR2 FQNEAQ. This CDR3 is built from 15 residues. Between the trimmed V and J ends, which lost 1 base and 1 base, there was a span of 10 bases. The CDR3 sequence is CASSLEGIGNTEAFF. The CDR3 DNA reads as TGTGCCAGCAGCTTAGAGGGCATCGGGAACACTGAAGCTTTCTTT.

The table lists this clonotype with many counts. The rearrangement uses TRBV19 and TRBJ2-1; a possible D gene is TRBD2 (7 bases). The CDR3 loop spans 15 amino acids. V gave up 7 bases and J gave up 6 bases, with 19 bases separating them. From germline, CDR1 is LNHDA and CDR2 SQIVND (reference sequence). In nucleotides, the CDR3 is TGTGCCAGTACCCTAGGGGGGACTAACGGCAATGAGCAGTTCTTC. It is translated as CASTLGGTNGNEQFF.

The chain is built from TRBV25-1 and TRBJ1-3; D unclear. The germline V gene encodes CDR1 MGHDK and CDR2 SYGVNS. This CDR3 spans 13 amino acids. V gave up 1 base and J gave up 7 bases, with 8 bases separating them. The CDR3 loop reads CASSESNRNTIYF. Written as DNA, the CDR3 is TGTGCCAGCAGTGAATCCAACCGGAACACCATATATTTT. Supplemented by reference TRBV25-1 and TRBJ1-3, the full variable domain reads EADIYQTPRYLVIGTGKKITLECSQTMGHDKMYWYQQDPGMELHLIHYSYGVNSTEKGDLSSESTVSRIRTEHFPLTLESARPSHTSQYLCASSESNRNTIYFGEGSWLTVV.

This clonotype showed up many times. CDR3 nucleotides: TGTGCCTGGAGCCCGAAGGGACAGGTTAAAGGCTATGGCTACACCTTC. Encoded protein: CAWSPKGQVKGYGYTF. The chain uses TRBV30 and TRBJ1-2; TRBD1 matches at 8 bases. Germline assignment: CDR1 GTSNPN and CDR2 SVGIG (reference sequence). This CDR3 comprises 16 residues. V was clipped by 3 bases and J by 4 bases; unmatched bases: 13. Filled out from reference TRBV30 and TRBJ1-2, the complete variable domain reads SQTIHQWPATLVQPVGSPLSLECTVEGTSNPNLYWYRQAAGRGLQLLFYSVGIGQISSEVPQNLSASRPQDRQFILSSKKLLLSDSGFYLCAWSPKGQVKGYGYTFGSGTRLTVV.

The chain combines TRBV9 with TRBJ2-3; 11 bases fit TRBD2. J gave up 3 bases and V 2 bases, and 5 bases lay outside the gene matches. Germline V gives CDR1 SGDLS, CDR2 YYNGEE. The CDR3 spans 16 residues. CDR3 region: CASSVGLAELTDTQYF. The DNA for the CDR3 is TGTGCCAGCAGCGTGGGACTAGCGGAGTTAACAGATACGCAGTATTTT.

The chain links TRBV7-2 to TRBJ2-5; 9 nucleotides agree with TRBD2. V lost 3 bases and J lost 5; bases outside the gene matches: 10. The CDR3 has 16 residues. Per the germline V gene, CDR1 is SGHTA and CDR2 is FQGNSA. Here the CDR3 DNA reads TGTGCCAGCAGCTTTGCGGGAGGGCACGGTCAGGAGACCCAGTACTTC. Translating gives CASSFAGGHGQETQYF.

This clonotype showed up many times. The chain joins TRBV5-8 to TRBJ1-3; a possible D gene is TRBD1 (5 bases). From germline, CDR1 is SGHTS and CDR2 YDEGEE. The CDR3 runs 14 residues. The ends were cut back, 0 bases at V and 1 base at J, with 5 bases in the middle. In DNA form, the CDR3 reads TGTGCCAGCAGCTTGGACAGGTCTGGAAACACCATATATTTT. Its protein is CASSLDRSGNTIYF.

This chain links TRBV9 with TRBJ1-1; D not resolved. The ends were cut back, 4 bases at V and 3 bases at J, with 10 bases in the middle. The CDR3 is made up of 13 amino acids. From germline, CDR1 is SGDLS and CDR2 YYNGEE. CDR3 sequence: CASSKGGYTEAFF. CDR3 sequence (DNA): TGTGCCAGCAGCAAAGGAGGATACACTGAAGCTTTCTTT. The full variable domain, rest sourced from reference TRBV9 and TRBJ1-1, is DSGVTQTPKHLITATGQRVTLRCSPRSGDLSVYWYQQSLDQGLQFLIQYYNGEERAKGNILERFSAQQFPDLHSELNLSSLELGDSALYFCASSKGGYTEAFFGQGTRLTVV.

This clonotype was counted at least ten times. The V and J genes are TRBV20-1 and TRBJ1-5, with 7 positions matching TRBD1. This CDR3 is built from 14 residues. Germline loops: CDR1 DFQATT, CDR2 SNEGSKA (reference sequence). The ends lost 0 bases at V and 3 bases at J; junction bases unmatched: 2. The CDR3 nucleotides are TGCAGTGCTAGAGATACAGGGGCCAATCAGCCCCAGCATTTT. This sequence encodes CSARDTGANQPQHF.

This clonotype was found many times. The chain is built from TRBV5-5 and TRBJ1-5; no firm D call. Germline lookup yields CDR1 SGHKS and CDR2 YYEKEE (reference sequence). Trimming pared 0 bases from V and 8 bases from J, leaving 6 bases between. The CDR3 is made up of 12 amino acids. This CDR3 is CASSLGSEPQHF. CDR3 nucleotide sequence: TGTGCCAGCAGCTTGGGATCCGAGCCCCAGCATTTT.

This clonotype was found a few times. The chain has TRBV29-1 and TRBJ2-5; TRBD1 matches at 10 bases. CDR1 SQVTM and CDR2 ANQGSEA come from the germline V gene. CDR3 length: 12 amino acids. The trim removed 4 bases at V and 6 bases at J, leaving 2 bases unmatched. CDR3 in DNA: TGCAGCGTTGTGACAGGGGGCCAGACCCAGTACTTC. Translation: CSVVTGGQTQYF.

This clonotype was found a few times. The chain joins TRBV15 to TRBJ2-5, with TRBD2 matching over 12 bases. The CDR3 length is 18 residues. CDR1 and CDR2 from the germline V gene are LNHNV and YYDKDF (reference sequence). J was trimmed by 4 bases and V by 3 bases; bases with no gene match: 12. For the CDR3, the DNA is TGTGCCACCAGCAGGGAGCCGACTAGCGGGAGAGGAAGAGAGACCCAGTACTTC. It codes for CATSREPTSGRGRETQYF.

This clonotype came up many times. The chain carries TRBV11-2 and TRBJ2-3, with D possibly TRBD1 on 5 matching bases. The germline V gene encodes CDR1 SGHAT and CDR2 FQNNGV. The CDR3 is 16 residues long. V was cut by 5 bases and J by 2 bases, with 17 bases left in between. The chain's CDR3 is CASSLPPFRDTDTQYF. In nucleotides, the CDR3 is TGTGCCAGCAGCCTCCCTCCGTTCAGGGACACAGATACGCAGTATTTT.

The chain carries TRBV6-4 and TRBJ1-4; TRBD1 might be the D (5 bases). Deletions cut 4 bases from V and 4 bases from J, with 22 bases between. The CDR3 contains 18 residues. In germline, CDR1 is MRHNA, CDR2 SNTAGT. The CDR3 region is CASSAQGGETLNNEKLFF. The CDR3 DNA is TGTGCCAGCAGTGCCCAGGGTGGGGAGACCCTAAATAATGAAAAACTGTTTTTT.